This T cell receptor (beta chain) is from a study of T cells in Graves' hyperthyroidism and ophthalmopathy. Amplification of TCR beta CDR3 regions used RNA as the template. HTBI primers were the set used in a first-round RT-PCR of the TCR CDR3. One entry per CDR3 protein results from TCRdb running MiXCR on the multiplex PCR reads. The table has over 300,000 distinct CDR3 sequences, 14% seen once; the top ten hold roughly 9.6%. The CDR3 consists of 17 residues. Germline V gives CDR1 DFQATT, CDR2 SNEGSKA (reference sequence). Deletions cut 3 bases from V and 4 bases from J, with 19 bases between. The chain combines TRBV20-1 with TRBJ1-6, with unresolved D. Material: blood. This clonotype was sampled from a woman aged 60-70 years with Graves' hyperthyroidism. CDR3 sequence reads: CSARESFGGLYNSPLHF. In DNA, the CDR3 is TGCAGTGCTAGGGAATCCTTCGGCGGTTTATATAATTCACCCCTCCACTTT.